Below, 25 T cell receptor beta chains from the same sample are listed, as sequenced in a study of T cells in Graves' hyperthyroidism and ophthalmopathy. Using RNA transcripts as the source, TCR beta CDR3 regions were amplified. A set of HTBI primers served as the primers for a first-round RT-PCR of the TCR CDR3. TCRdb independently ran MiXCR on the multiplex PCR reads; one entry per CDR3 protein. The sample lists 620,000 or so distinct CDR3 sequences; about 14% were seen once. Sequencing input: blood. Source of these receptors: a woman between 50 and 59 years old with Graves' ophthalmopathy.

This clonotype came up many times. The chain recombines TRBV24-1 with TRBJ2-6, with D perhaps TRBD1 (5 bases). The CDR3 consists of 16 residues. V dropped 3 bases and J dropped 2 bases, with 10 bases sitting between them. The germline gives CDR1 KGHDR, CDR2 SFDVKD. The CDR3 here is CATSDRLGPGANVLTF. DNA of the CDR3: TGTGCCACCAGTGATAGATTGGGGCCTGGGGCCAACGTCCTGACTTTC.

This clonotype was seen just once. The chain has TRBV29-1 and TRBJ1-1, with D maybe TRBD1 (5 bases). CDR3 length equals 15 residues. V was clipped by 5 bases and J by 3 bases, with 19 bases between them. Per the germline V gene, CDR1 is SQVTM and CDR2 is ANQGSEA. DNA of the CDR3: TGCAGCGTTTCCTCCCAAACCGACAGATACACTGAAGCTTTCTTT. It translates to CSVSSQTDRYTEAFF.

This clonotype was detected ten times or more. This chain links TRBV20-1 with TRBJ2-7; D not resolved. The V end was cut by 1 base, the J end by 4 bases, with 11 bases between. The CDR3 runs 13 residues. The germline V gene has CDR1 DFQATT and CDR2 SNEGSKA (reference sequence). The CDR3 bases are TGCAGTGCTAGAGCGGCCTCCGTGTACGAGCAGTACTTC. Translating it yields CSARAASVYEQYF.

This clonotype was detected many times. The rearrangement uses TRBV28 and TRBJ2-3, with 10 nucleotides matching TRBD2. Trimming cost V 6 bases and J 4 bases; bases outside gene matches: 19. The CDR3 length is 19 residues. From germline, CDR1 is MDHEN and CDR2 SYDVKM. CDR3 nucleotides: TGTGCCAGCAGCTCCCGGACTAGCGGAACTTCTGGCGTGGCAGATACGCAGTATTTT. Its protein product is CASSSRTSGTSGVADTQYF.

In this sample, this clonotype turned up many times. V and J are TRBV20-1 and TRBJ1-2, with D possibly TRBD1 on 6 matching bases. The CDR3 contains 12 residues. The V gene lost 3 bases and the J gene lost 6 bases, with 11 bases spanning the gap. The germline V gene encodes CDR1 DFQATT and CDR2 SNEGSKA (reference sequence). CDR3 bases: TGCAGTGCTAGTAGGGGGGCGGATGGCTACACCTTC. This translates into CSASRGADGYTF.

This clonotype was observed a few times. This may stem from a read error, because a much larger clone lies one nucleotide away. The chain links TRBV20-1 to TRBJ2-7, with TRBD2 identical over 10 bases. Germline values: CDR1 DFQATT, CDR2 SNEGSKA (reference sequence). After removal of 4 bases from V and 2 bases from J, the junction contained 8 bases not matched to a gene. The CDR3 is 15 residues long. The CDR3 nucleotides are TGCAGTGCTAATCCGACTAGCGGGCCCACCTACGAGCAGTACTTC. This codes for CSANPTSGPTYEQYF.

The genes are TRBV20-1 and TRBJ1-4, with 9 bases matching TRBD1. Germline-derived CDR1 and CDR2 are DFQATT and SNEGSKA (reference sequence). The length of the CDR3 is 15 residues. The ends lost 1 base at V and 8 bases at J; junction bases unmatched: 8. In DNA, the CDR3 is TGCAGTGCTAGAGCCGGGACAGGGTCTCGAGAAAAACTGTTTTTT. As protein: CSARAGTGSREKLFF.

Comment on this clonotype: In this CDR3 the conserved last residue, phenylalanine or tryptophan, is missing, so a read error is likely. The rearrangement uses TRBV20-1 and TRBJ2-5; no reliable D call. Germline assignment: CDR1 DFQATT and CDR2 SNEGSKA (reference sequence). V lost 5 bases and J lost 5, with 12 bases in between. CDR3 length: 12 amino acids. The CDR3 bases are TGCAGTGCTGGCGCAGGAATGGAGACCCAGTACCTC. As protein: CSAGAGMETQYL.

Note on this clonotype: This may stem from a read error, because a much larger clone lies one nucleotide away. The chain joins TRBV6-2 or TRBV6-3 to TRBJ1-2, with D uncertain. The V end was cut by 8 bases, the J end by 10 bases, with 17 bases between. The CDR3 length is 12 residues. Looked up from germline, CDR1 is MNHEY and CDR2 is SVGEGT. CDR3 sequence (DNA): TGTGCCAGCTTCGAAATCAGTCGACCCTACACCTTC. As protein: CASFEISRPYTF.

The V call is TRBV10-3, the J call TRBJ1-1; D perhaps matches TRBD1 (6 bases). With 10 bases removed from V and 1 base from J, the gap between germline ends came to 13 bases. This CDR3 contains 13 residues. Germline loops: CDR1 ENHRY, CDR2 SYGVKD. This CDR3 is CATTGITNTEAFF. In DNA, the CDR3 is TGTGCCACTACAGGGATAACGAACACTGAAGCTTTCTTT.

This clonotype was seen ten or more times. This chain links TRBV12-5 with TRBJ2-1; possibly TRBD1 or TRBD2 for D (5 bases each). Looked up from germline, CDR1 is LGHNT and CDR2 is FRNRAP. This CDR3 contains 14 residues. Trimming pared 3 bases from V and 4 bases from J, leaving 10 bases between. The DNA of the CDR3 is TGTGCTAGTGGTTTTGGGACGGAATACAATGAGCAGTTCTTC. Residues: CASGFGTEYNEQFF.

This clonotype was observed a handful of times. This chain joins TRBV29-1 and TRBJ2-1; 9 bases align to TRBD1. J was trimmed by 1 base and V by 5 bases; bases with no gene match: 18. This CDR3 is 19 amino acids long. Per germline, CDR1 SQVTM and CDR2 ANQGSEA. CDR3 sequence: CSVTLRDRDWLGSYNEQFF. The CDR3 DNA sequence: TGCAGCGTTACCCTTAGGGACAGGGACTGGTTAGGGTCCTACAATGAGCAGTTCTTC.

The chain carries TRBV20-1 and TRBJ2-1, with D unclear. Germline V gene data show CDR1 as DFQATT and CDR2 as SNEGSKA (reference sequence). This CDR3 is built from 12 residues. V was shortened by 2 bases and J by 5 bases, with 7 bases between the two germline ends. CDR3 sequence reads: CSARFLNNEQFF. The DNA of the CDR3 is TGCAGTGCTAGATTCTTGAACAATGAGCAGTTCTTC.

This clonotype was seen ten or more times. V usage is TRBV28 and J usage is TRBJ2-1; D gene unclear. V lost 5 bases and J lost 6, with 11 bases in between. Looked up from germline, CDR1 is MDHEN and CDR2 is SYDVKM. This CDR3 region has 13 residues. CDR3 region: CASSVGPFNEQFF. The CDR3 DNA reads as TGTGCCAGCAGTGTCGGACCCTTCAATGAGCAGTTCTTC.

This clonotype was seen many times. The chain joins TRBV27 to TRBJ1-2; D gene unclear. Trimming left V 5 bases short and J 8 bases short, with 18 bases between. The CDR3 is 14 amino acids. CDR1 MNHEY and CDR2 SMNVEV come from the germline V gene (reference sequence). This chain's CDR3 is CASSTRDNPSGYTF. In DNA, the CDR3 is TGTGCCAGCAGTACCCGGGATAACCCGTCGGGCTACACCTTC.

The chain is built from TRBV30 and TRBJ2-2; no clear D. V was trimmed by 0 bases and J by 4 bases, leaving 6 bases between them. CDR1 GTSNPN and CDR2 SVGIG come from the germline V gene (reference sequence). The CDR3 spans 13 residues. CDR3 bases: TGTGCCTGGAGTGTAGGTCTCACCGGGGAGCTGTTTTTT. This translates into CAWSVGLTGELFF.

In this sample, this clonotype turned up many times. The chain uses TRBV28 and TRBJ1-5; D perhaps matches TRBD1 (5 bases). V was shortened by 4 bases and J by 4 bases, with 17 bases between the two germline ends. The germline V gene encodes CDR1 MDHEN and CDR2 SYDVKM. The CDR3 runs to 16 residues. The DNA for the CDR3 is TGTGCCAGCAGTTCATCGGGGCTGGGTATGAATCAGCCCCAGCATTTT. The encoded protein is CASSSSGLGMNQPQHF. Filled out from reference TRBV28 and TRBJ1-5, the complete variable domain reads DVKVTQSSRYLVKRTGEKVFLECVQDMDHENMFWYRQDPGLGLRLIYFSYDVKMKEKGDIPEGYSVSREKKERFSLILESASTNQTSMYLCASSSSGLGMNQPQHFGDGTRLSIL.

This chain connects TRBV20-1 to TRBJ2-7, with unresolved D. V shed 2 bases and J shed 5 bases, with 1 base lying between them. The germline V gene encodes CDR1 DFQATT and CDR2 SNEGSKA (reference sequence). CDR3 length: 9 amino acids. CDR3 in amino acids: CSARHEQYF. The CDR3 region has the DNA TGCAGTGCTAGACACGAGCAGTACTTC.

The chain employs TRBV5-1 and TRBJ2-7; 9 bases fit TRBD1. V shed 9 bases and J 2 bases; nucleotides not matched to a gene: 12. The CDR3 length is 15 residues. Germline CDR1 SGHRS, CDR2 YFSETQ. The CDR3 coding sequence is TGCGCCACCCCACCCCCGGGACAGGGTACCTACGAGCAGTACTTC. Amino acid sequence: CATPPPGQGTYEQYF. The full variable domain, its missing parts supplied by reference TRBV5-1 and TRBJ2-7, is KAGVTQTPRYLIKTRGQQVTLSCSPISGHRSVSWYQQTPGQGLQFLFEYFSETQRNKGNFPGRFSGRQFSNSRSEMNVSTLELGDSALYLCATPPPGQGTYEQYFGPGTRLTVT.

J is TRBJ2-2 and V is TRBV25-1; TRBD1 is a possible D gene (6 bases). This CDR3 has 15 amino acids. The V and J ends lost 8 bases and 1 base respectively, with 14 bases between them. The germline V gene encodes CDR1 MGHDK and CDR2 SYGVNS. CDR3 DNA sequence: TGTGCCAGCCCTAGACAGGAGAAGAACACCGGGGAGCTGTTTTTT. Residues: CASPRQEKNTGELFF.

Remarks on this clonotype: A single base separates this from a much larger clone, so it may be a read error. The CDR3 bases are TGTGCCAGCAGCGTAGGCCGCGGGAGTTCCGCCAATGAGCAGTTCTTC. Protein sequence: CASSVGRGSSANEQFF. J is TRBJ2-1 and V is TRBV9; 7 nucleotides line up with TRBD2. Germline assignment: CDR1 SGDLS and CDR2 YYNGEE. This CDR3 spans 16 amino acids. The V gene end was trimmed by 0 bases and the J gene end by 6 bases; junction bases not matched to a gene: 9.

This clonotype was picked up many times. The chain recombines TRBV7-2 with TRBJ2-1; TRBD2 matches 13 bases. Trimming removed 3 bases from V and 1 base from J; junction bases left unmatched: 3. This CDR3 is built from 17 residues. Germline V gene sequence: CDR1 SGHTA, CDR2 FQGNSA. DNA for the CDR3: TGTGCCAGCAGCTTCAGGACTAGCGGGAGTTCCTACAATGAGCAGTTCTTC. Translation: CASSFRTSGSSYNEQFF.

The chain couples TRBV19 to TRBJ2-3; TRBD2 agrees at 9 bases. The germline gives CDR1 LNHDA, CDR2 SQIVND (reference sequence). The J segment lost 0 bases and the V segment lost 5 bases, leaving 6 bases of the junction unmatched. CDR3 length equals 16 residues. DNA of the CDR3: TGTGCCAGTAGTTACGGACTAGCGCCGAGCACAGATACGCAGTATTTT. Encoded protein: CASSYGLAPSTDTQYF.

As for this clonotype: Germline and junction disagree at one end, which may indicate a read error. This chain links TRBV7-2 with TRBJ1-6, with D possibly matching TRBD1 (5 bases). The germline CDR1 and CDR2 sequences are SGHTA and FQGNSA. There are 15 residues in the CDR3. This chain's CDR3 is CASSLGRAYDSPLHF. In DNA form, the CDR3 reads TGTGCCAGCAGCTTAGGCAGGGCCTATGATTCACCCCTCCACTTT. Combining the CDR3 with reference TRBV7-2 and TRBJ1-6 gives the whole variable domain GAGVSQSPSNKVTEKGKDVELRCDPISGHTALYWYRQSLGQGLEFLIYFQGNSAPDKSGLPSDRFSAERTGGSVSTLTIQRTQQEDSAVYLCASSLGRAYDSPLHFGNGTRLTVT.

This clonotype appeared many times. The CDR3 DNA follows: TGTGCCAGCAGCTTGGTGACAGGCGGGGGCTATGGCTACACCTTC. Amino acids: CASSLVTGGGYGYTF. This sequence joins TRBV7-8 and TRBJ1-2; D might be TRBD1 (6 bases). V lost 3 bases and J lost 4, with 15 bases in between. The CDR3 loop spans 15 amino acids. Germline values: CDR1 SGHVS, CDR2 FQNEAQ.